The sequence of this TCR beta chain was determined in a study of OX40 agonist ivuxolimab in advanced cancers. Findings and caveats of the study: CD4+ and CD8+ T cells in blood underwent clonal expansion by week 6 at 0.1 to 3.0 mg/kg.

Peripheral blood came from all dose cohorts at three timepoints. TCRdb keeps only in-frame clones here, not all; method: immunoSEQ multiplex PCR. The data hold about 42,000 clones, with 80% to 90% observed a single time. Unmatched junction bases numbered 6, after V lost 5 bases and J lost 3 bases. CDR1 is SGHNT and CDR2 is YYREEE in the germline V gene (reference sequence). The CDR3 has 15 amino acids. Worth noting for this clone: No antigen is known for it.

This TCR came from an adult with an advanced solid tumor such as melanoma, head and neck, liver or kidney cancer. Material: CD4+ or CD8+ T cells sorted from blood, obtained in a trial of the OX40 agonist ivuxolimab. The V gene is TRBV5-4, the J gene TRBJ2-2; TRBD2 agrees at 8 bases. The CDR3 sequence: CASRVGGAYTGELFF. For the CDR3, the DNA is TGTGCCAGCAGGGTCGGGGGGGCCTACACCGGGGAGCTGTTTTTT.